These 6 T cell receptor beta chains were all obtained from the same sample, sequenced in a study of cytomegalovirus exposure and HLA in healthy donors. The primer mix had 60 Vbeta and 13 Jbeta primers. Assay used: immunoSEQ multiplex PCR; TCRdb lists only in-frame clones, some missing. The sample has some 41,000 clones. Sequenced material: PBMCs. These receptors all stem from a male donor in good health and CMV-seronegative.

V and J are TRBV7-8 and TRBJ2-6; 8 nucleotides line up with TRBD1. V was pared by 6 bases and J by 0 bases, with 7 bases of the junction left unmatched. CDR3 length: 17 residues. Germline assignment: CDR1 SGHVS and CDR2 FQNEAQ. DNA of the CDR3: TGTGCCAGCAGTTACCGGACAGGGACCTCTGGGGCCAACGTCCTGACTTTC. This gives the protein CASSYRTGTSGANVLTF.

The chain links TRBV5-1 to TRBJ1-1, with TRBD1 identical over 8 bases. The trim removed 4 bases at V and 11 bases at J, leaving 7 bases unmatched. This CDR3 is 12 amino acids long. Germline V gene lookup returns CDR1 SGHRS and CDR2 YFSETQ. The CDR3 DNA is TGCGCCAGCAGCAAAGGACAGGGATATGCTTTCTTT. Translation: CASSKGQGYAFF.

The V call is TRBV9, the J call TRBJ2-1; 10 bases line up with TRBD2. Germline V gene sequence: CDR1 SGDLS, CDR2 YYNGEE. The length of the CDR3 is 16 residues. V was clipped by 4 bases and J by 7 bases; unmatched bases: 11. Written as DNA, the CDR3 is TGTGCCAGCAGCACCACGTTAGCGGGGGGCACGAATGAGCAGTTCTTC. Protein sequence: CASSTTLAGGTNEQFF.

The rearrangement links TRBV18 to TRBJ1-5; TRBD1 matches at 7 bases. The CDR3 covers 17 residues. The trim removed 2 bases at V and 0 bases at J, leaving 7 bases unmatched. Looked up from germline, CDR1 is KGHSH and CDR2 is LQKENI. The CDR3 coding sequence is TGTGCCAGCTCACCAACCCTCGGGACAGATAGCAATCAGCCCCAGCATTTT. It encodes CASSPTLGTDSNQPQHF.

V is TRBV7-9 and J is TRBJ1-5, with 7 bases identical to TRBD1. V gave up 4 bases and J gave up 4 bases; unmatched junction bases: 1. Germline-derived CDR1 and CDR2 are SEHNR and FQNEAQ (reference sequence). The CDR3 is 13 residues long. The CDR3 nucleotides read TGTGCCAGCAGCTGGGACAGAAATCAGCCCCAGCATTTT. It specifies CASSWDRNQPQHF.

The chain couples TRBV6-1 to TRBJ2-4, with D tentatively TRBD2 (5 bases). The J call could be wrong; TRBJ2-1 is a better fit for the DNA end. The CDR3 totals 12 residues. Germline CDR1 reads MNHNS; CDR2 reads SASEGT. CDR3 in amino acids: CASGLGKNIQFF. CDR3 coding DNA: TGTGCCAGCGGACTTGGCAAAAACATTCAGTTCTTC.